These 15 T cell receptor beta chains originate from one sample sequenced in a study of blood T cell repertoires in COVID-19. Measured with immunoSEQ multiplex PCR; TCRdb has only the in-frame clones, and not every one. The table lists around 200,000 clones, 65% to 85% of them singletons. The sample comprised peripheral blood. All receptors come from a woman between 45 and 65 years old with acute or convalescent COVID-19.

The rearrangement joins TRBV5-1 to TRBJ2-3, with 7 bases lining up with TRBD1. V shed 1 base, J shed 0 bases, and the junction held 17 bases outside the gene matches. The CDR3 is 20 residues long. Germline CDR1 SGHRS, CDR2 YFSETQ. The DNA of the CDR3 is TGCGCCAGCAGCTTGATTGGGTCGACAGGGTCTGGTTCTAGCACAGATACGCAGTATTTT. As protein: CASSLIGSTGSGSSTDTQYF.

J is TRBJ2-1 and V is TRBV5-1; D possibly corresponds to TRBD1 (5 bases). CDR3 size: 16 residues. Germline CDR1 SGHRS, CDR2 YFSETQ. Trimming stripped 3 bases from V and 14 bases from J, with 27 bases between. CDR3 loop: CASSSQSTGQGPRKFF. Here the CDR3 DNA reads TGCGCCAGCAGCTCTCAATCGACTGGGCAGGGCCCTAGGAAGTTCTTC.

The chain combines TRBV7-2 with TRBJ2-7, with 11 nucleotides matching TRBD2. The V gene end was trimmed by 5 bases and the J gene end by 1 base; junction bases not matched to a gene: 4. Germline loops: CDR1 SGHTA, CDR2 FQGNSA. The CDR3 has 15 residues. As DNA, the CDR3 is TGTGCCAGCAGCCATAGCGGGAGGGGGTCCTACGAGCAGTACTTC. It yields the protein CASSHSGRGSYEQYF.

The CDR3 DNA is TGTGCCAGCAGCTTAGGGACAGGAAACACCATATATTTT. Protein sequence: CASSLGTGNTIYF. The chain is built from TRBV7-9 and TRBJ1-3, with D perhaps TRBD1 (5 bases). With 1 base removed from V and 4 bases from J, the gap between germline ends came to 5 bases. The CDR3 is made up of 13 amino acids. Germline values: CDR1 SEHNR, CDR2 FQNEAQ (reference sequence).

The rearrangement joins TRBV28 to TRBJ2-5; D remains ambiguous. The CDR3 is 13 amino acids. Per the germline V gene, CDR1 is MDHEN and CDR2 is SYDVKM. The V gene lost 2 bases and the J gene lost 9 bases, with 13 bases spanning the gap. CDR3 coding DNA: TGTGCCAGCAGTTTAAACGGTGTGAGGTCCCAGTACTTC. This codes for CASSLNGVRSQYF.

This chain uses TRBV3-1 (or the pseudogene TRBV3-2) with TRBJ2-3; D might be TRBD2 (6 bases). Germline CDR1 LGHDT, CDR2 YNNKEL (reference sequence). The CDR3 has 15 amino acids. With 6 bases removed from V and 0 bases from J, the gap between germline ends came to 13 bases. In nucleotides, the CDR3 is TGTGCCAGCAGGTCGGGAGCGGCCAGCACAGATACGCAGTATTTT. Amino acid sequence: CASRSGAASTDTQYF.

This sequence joins TRBV29-1 and TRBJ2-1, with 9 bases that match TRBD2. Germline trimming cut 2 bases from V and 8 bases from J; bases unmatched to any gene: 10. CDR1 and CDR2 from the germline V gene are SQVTM and ANQGSEA. This CDR3 region has 15 residues. CDR3 nucleotides: TGCAGCGTTGAACGACTGAGCGGGAGGCCGGATGAGCAGTTCTTC. Amino acid sequence: CSVERLSGRPDEQFF.

The J gene is TRBJ2-3, the V gene TRBV9; no firm D call. Germline values: CDR1 SGDLS, CDR2 YYNGEE. Trimming cost V 7 bases and J 7 bases, with 7 bases left between them. CDR3 length: 10 residues. In DNA form, the CDR3 reads TGTGCCAGCGGTACTAATACGCAGTATTTT. It is translated as CASGTNTQYF.

V and J are TRBV11-3 and TRBJ2-1; D is ambiguous. Trimming left V 2 bases short and J 7 bases short, with 15 bases between. The length of the CDR3 is 15 residues. Per the germline V gene, CDR1 is SGHNT and CDR2 is YENEEA. The CDR3 loop is CASSLSISLFNEQFF. DNA of the CDR3: TGTGCCAGCAGCTTATCGATATCGCTATTTAATGAGCAGTTCTTC.

This clone was recorded once. The chain carries TRBV12-5 and TRBJ2-1; 7 nucleotides line up with TRBD2. The germline CDR1 and CDR2 sequences are LGHNT and FRNRAP. Trimming removed 4 bases from V and 10 bases from J; junction bases left unmatched: 13. The CDR3 is made up of 15 amino acids. CDR3 sequence reads: CASGYVLSGKWEQFF. CDR3 DNA: TGTGCTAGTGGTTATGTATTAAGCGGGAAGTGGGAGCAGTTCTTC.

This clone was seen once. The chain has TRBV24-1 and TRBJ1-2; TRBD1 might be the D (6 bases). V gave up 2 bases and J gave up 8 bases, with 8 bases separating them. This CDR3 is built from 12 residues. Germline assignment: CDR1 KGHDR and CDR2 SFDVKD. Here the CDR3 DNA reads TGTGCCACCAGTGATTCAGGGGCCGGCTACACCTTC. Amino acid sequence: CATSDSGAGYTF.

A note on this clone: A junction end diverges from the germline sequence, so it may reflect a read error. The rearrangement joins TRBV5-5 to TRBJ1-1; D is perhaps TRBD1 (6 bases). In germline, CDR1 is SGHKS, CDR2 YYEKEE (reference sequence). There are 14 residues in the CDR3. In DNA form, the CDR3 reads TGTGCCAGCACCTTGGACAGCTTGGGCACTGAAGCTTTCTTT. Its protein product is CASTLDSLGTEAFF.

This clone has just a few counts. CDR3 sequence reads: CASLRGSSYEQYF. The CDR3, as DNA: TGTGCCAGCCTGCGGGGGAGCTCCTACGAGCAGTACTTC. V gene TRBV28 combines with J gene TRBJ2-7; 7 positions agree with TRBD2. V lost 8 bases and J lost 0; bases outside the gene matches: 4. The CDR3 length is 13 residues. The germline gives CDR1 MDHEN, CDR2 SYDVKM. The full variable domain, its missing parts supplied by reference TRBV28 and TRBJ2-7, is DVKVTQSSRYLVKRTGEKVFLECVQDMDHENMFWYRQDPGLGLRLIYFSYDVKMKEKGDIPEGYSVSREKKERFSLILESASTNQTSMYLCASLRGSSYEQYFGPGTRLTVT.

This clone was detected once. The J gene is TRBJ2-7, the V gene TRBV10-3, with D maybe TRBD2 (7 bases). The CDR3 length is 15 residues. The V end was cut by 6 bases, the J end by 3 bases, with 18 bases between. Germline loops: CDR1 ENHRY, CDR2 SYGVKD. The CDR3 nucleotides read TGTGCCATCAGCGGCTGGGGGGGCGAAGTCTACGAGCAGTACTTC. This sequence encodes CAISGWGGEVYEQYF.

This clone was recorded a few times. The chain carries TRBV12-5 and TRBJ1-4; 7 nucleotides line up with TRBD1. V was pared by 5 bases and J by 5 bases, with 11 bases of the junction left unmatched. The CDR3 is 16 residues long. Looked up from germline, CDR1 is LGHNT and CDR2 is FRNRAP. CDR3 sequence (DNA): TGTGCTAGTGGTCGGGCAGGGGGGACAGTGAATGAAAAACTGTTTTTT. It specifies CASGRAGGTVNEKLFF.